This T cell receptor (beta chain) was found in a study of T-cell memory formation after mild COVID-19. General study results and limits: Clones that got smaller from day 15 to 85 had even CD4/CD8, while clones growing later tipped toward CD4+.

This clonotype was detected only once. Its target is unknown. From the 5' RACE reads, TCRdb called clonotypes with MiXCR, one entry per CDR3 protein. This sample yields 470,000 or so distinct CDR3 sequences, of which nearly 25% are seen a single time; approximately 12% belongs to the top ten. CDR3 length: 15 residues. Trimming cost V 4 bases and J 0 bases, with 10 bases left between them. Sequencing used PBMCs or a T cell subset sorted from them (not recorded which). The V call is TRBV12-3 or TRBV12-4, the J call TRBJ1-5; maybe TRBD1 (5 bases). This sequence was found in an adult woman who had mild COVID-19 (a few samples of this study predate the infection). Cell type and time point are not known. This CDR3 is CASSYRRYSNQPQHF. In nucleotides, the CDR3 is TGTGCCAGCAGTTACAGGAGGTATAGCAATCAGCCCCAGCATTTT.